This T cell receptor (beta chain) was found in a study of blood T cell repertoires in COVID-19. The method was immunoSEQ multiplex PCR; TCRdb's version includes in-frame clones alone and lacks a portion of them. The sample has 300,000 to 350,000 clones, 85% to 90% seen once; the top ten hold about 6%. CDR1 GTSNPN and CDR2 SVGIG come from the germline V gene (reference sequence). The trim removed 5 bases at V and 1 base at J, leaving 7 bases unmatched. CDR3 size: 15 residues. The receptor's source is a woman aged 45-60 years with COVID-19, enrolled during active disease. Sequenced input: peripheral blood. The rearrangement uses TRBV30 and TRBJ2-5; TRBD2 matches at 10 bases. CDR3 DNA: TGTGCCTGGGCCGTGGGACTAGCGAGCCAAGAGACCCAGTACTTC. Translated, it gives CAWAVGLASQETQYF.